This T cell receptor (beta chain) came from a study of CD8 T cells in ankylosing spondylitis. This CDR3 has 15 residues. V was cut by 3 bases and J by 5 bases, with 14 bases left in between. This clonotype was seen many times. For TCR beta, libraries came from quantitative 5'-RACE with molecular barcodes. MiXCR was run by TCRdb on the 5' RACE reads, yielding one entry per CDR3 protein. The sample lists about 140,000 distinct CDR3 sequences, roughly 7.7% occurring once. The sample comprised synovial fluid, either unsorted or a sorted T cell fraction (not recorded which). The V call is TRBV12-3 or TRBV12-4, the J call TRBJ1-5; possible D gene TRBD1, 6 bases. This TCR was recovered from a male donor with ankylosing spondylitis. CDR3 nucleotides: TGTGCCAGCAGTTTGGATGCAGGGGATCATCAGCCCCAGCATTTT. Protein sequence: CASSLDAGDHQPQHF.